The 2 T cell receptor beta chains in this list originate from one sample, sequenced in a study of TET2 disruption in CD19-targeted CAR T cells. Treatment indicated: autologous CTL019 cells: CD19 CAR with 4-1BB and CD3 zeta domains. Using immunoSEQ multiplex PCR, the repertoire was profiled, and TCRdb retains in-frame clones only, with some absent. Its table records hundreds of clones. The sequencing used peripheral blood, collected from a patient treated with CD19 CAR T cells. Source of these receptors: a man in his sixties or seventies with chronic lymphocytic leukemia.

This clone registers medium-sized by frequency. The part of the CDR3 DNA that was read is TGTGCCAGCAGTCCTCCGGGACTGAAAGCCGAG. It codes for CASSPPGLKAE. The CDR3 in full is CASSPPGLKAEQYF. The V gene is TRBV28, the J gene TRBJ2-7; TRBD2 is a possible D gene (6 bases). The sequenced fragment ends 3 residues before the CDR3 boundary, so the rest is inferred from the germline J gene. V was shortened by 5 bases and J by 6 bases, with 17 bases between the two germline ends. Germline CDR1 reads MDHEN; CDR2 reads SYDVKM. The CDR3 spans 14 residues.

This clone shows up as medium-sized by frequency. Sequencing ends 3 residues short of the CDR3 end; the germline J gene provides the rest. V gene TRBV18 combines with J gene TRBJ1-5; 9 nucleotides agree with TRBD1. From germline, CDR1 is KGHSH and CDR2 LQKENI. V shed 2 bases, J shed 1 base, and the junction held 6 bases outside the gene matches. The CDR3 extends over 17 amino acids. The sequenced CDR3 bases are TGTGCCAGCTCACCAAGGGAAGGACAGGGGAGCAATCAGCCC. Translation gives CASSPREGQGSNQP. The full CDR3 protein is CASSPREGQGSNQPQHF.